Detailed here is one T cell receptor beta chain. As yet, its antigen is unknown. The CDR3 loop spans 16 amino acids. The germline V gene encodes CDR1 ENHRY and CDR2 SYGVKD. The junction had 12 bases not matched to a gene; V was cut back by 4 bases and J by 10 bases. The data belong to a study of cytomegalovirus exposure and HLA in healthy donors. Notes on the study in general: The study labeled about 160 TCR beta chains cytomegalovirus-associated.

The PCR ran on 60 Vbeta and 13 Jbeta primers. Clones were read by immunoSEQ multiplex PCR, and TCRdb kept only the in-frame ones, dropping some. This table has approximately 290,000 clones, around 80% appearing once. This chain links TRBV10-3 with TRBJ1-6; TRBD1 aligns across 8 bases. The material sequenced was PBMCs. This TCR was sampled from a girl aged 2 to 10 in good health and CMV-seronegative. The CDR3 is CAISAIPDRENSPLHF. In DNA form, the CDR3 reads TGTGCCATCAGTGCAATACCGGACAGGGAGAACTCACCCCTCCACTTT.